What follows are 7 T cell receptor beta chains derived from one specimen sequenced in a study of PD-L1 blockade in urothelial cancer (dated by TCRdb to about 2017). Library preparation used the immunoSEQ multiplex PCR assay. This is the immuneACCESS table as TCRdb keeps it, with only in-frame sequences that have V and J called. A part of the clones is gone; compared with another copy, unresolved V genes explain less than half, and the rest is unexplained. The table for this sample lists about 63,000 clones; roughly 79% of them were counted only once. The top ten clones comprise 4.5% to 6% of the sample. The sample's time point, from its label and the paper: pretreatment peripheral blood. The specimen was PBMCs, collected around atezolizumab (anti-PD-L1) treatment. These receptors came from a man between 65 and 85 years old with urothelial cancer.

The chain carries TRBV7-9 and TRBJ1-1, with 8 bases that match TRBD1. V shed 1 base, J shed 0 bases, and the junction held 1 base outside the gene matches. This CDR3 contains 15 residues. CDR1 is SEHNR and CDR2 is FQNEAQ in the germline V gene (reference sequence). Here the CDR3 DNA reads TGTGCCAGCAGCTTAGAGGGACAGGTGAACACTGAAGCTTTCTTT. This codes for CASSLEGQVNTEAFF. Full variable domain (outside the CDR3, taken from reference TRBV7-9 and TRBJ1-1): DTGVSQNPRHKITKRGQNVTFRCDPISEHNRLYWYRQTLGQGPEFLTYFQNEAQLEKSRLLSDRFSAERPKGSFSTLEIQRTEQGDSAMYLCASSLEGQVNTEAFFGQGTRLTVV.

A single count supports this clone. The CDR3 loop is CASSSPGTTYEQYF. Written as DNA, the CDR3 is TGTGCCAGCAGCTCGCCTGGGACTACCTACGAGCAGTACTTC. The chain uses TRBV5-4 and TRBJ2-7; TRBD2 matches at 7 bases. With 3 bases clipped from V and 2 bases from J, the junction kept 5 bases outside the gene matches. CDR3 length equals 14 residues. Germline V CDR1 and CDR2: SGHNT, YYREEE (reference sequence).

This chain links TRBV7-9 with TRBJ2-5; D unclear. Looked up from germline, CDR1 is SEHNR and CDR2 is FQNEAQ (reference sequence). This CDR3 contains 12 residues. V lost 6 bases and J 4 bases, leaving 9 bases between the germline ends. This chain's CDR3 is CASSPSLETQYF. In nucleotides, the CDR3 is TGTGCCAGCAGTCCCAGTTTAGAGACCCAGTACTTC.

The rearrangement joins TRBV2 to TRBJ1-5; TRBD1 might be the D (5 bases). The CDR3 spans 14 residues. Looked up from germline, CDR1 is SNHLY and CDR2 is FYNNEI. The ends were cut back, 2 bases at V and 3 bases at J, with 8 bases in the middle. DNA of the CDR3: TGTGCCAGCAGTGAACAGGGCCTCAATCAGCCCCAGCATTTT. It specifies CASSEQGLNQPQHF.

This sequence joins TRBV30 and TRBJ2-3; the match to TRBD2 covers 7 bases. V trimming: 5 bases; J trimming: 4 bases; junction bases outside the gene matches: 9. Germline CDR1 GTSNPN, CDR2 SVGIG (reference sequence). The CDR3 consists of 14 residues. The CDR3 loop is CAWGPGGSADTQYF. As DNA, the CDR3 is TGTGCCTGGGGACCCGGCGGGAGCGCAGATACGCAGTATTTT.

This chain links TRBV7-9 with TRBJ1-1; TRBD1 agrees at 8 bases. Germline CDR1 and CDR2: SEHNR and FQNEAQ (reference sequence). V lost 5 bases and J lost 1; bases outside the gene matches: 6. This CDR3 is 15 amino acids long. The CDR3 here is CASSAPTGENTEAFF. CDR3 DNA: TGTGCCAGCAGCGCACCGACAGGGGAGAACACTGAAGCTTTCTTT.

The chain couples TRBV19 to TRBJ1-2; 7 bases fit TRBD1. V was clipped by 1 base and J by 8 bases; unmatched bases: 13. From germline, CDR1 is LNHDA and CDR2 SQIVND (reference sequence). CDR3 length equals 16 residues. The DNA for the CDR3 is TGTGCCAGTAGTATAGTCCCACAGGGGCGTGTCGGAGGCTACACCTTC. Protein: CASSIVPQGRVGGYTF.